The 14 T cell receptor beta chains below were found in one sample sequenced in a study of CD8 T cells in Susac syndrome. Reverse transcription of roughly 0.45 to 1 ug RNA was performed with random hexamers. MiXCR, run by TCRdb on the immunoSEQ multiplex PCR reads, gives a single entry per CDR3 protein. The table has 150,000 or so distinct CDR3 sequences, approximately 95% seen once. The specimen sequenced was CD4+ T cells from PBMCs. These receptors all come from a human donor with Susac syndrome.

V gene TRBV25-1 combines with J gene TRBJ2-5, with 9 bases matching TRBD2. The CDR3 extends over 14 amino acids. V shed 4 bases, J shed 3 bases, and the junction held 3 bases outside the gene matches. Germline CDR1 is MGHDK and CDR2 is SYGVNS. The CDR3 here is CASSGRLAEETQYF. CDR3 DNA: TGTGCCAGCAGTGGGAGACTAGCGGAAGAGACCCAGTACTTC.

This chain uses TRBV30 with TRBJ2-1; D is uncertain. Trimming shortened V by 3 bases and J by 0 bases, and 12 bases separated the two germline ends. Germline V lookup: CDR1 GTSNPN, CDR2 SVGIG (reference sequence). This CDR3 is built from 15 residues. In DNA, the CDR3 is TGTGCCTGGAGCCCCCGGTGGCTCTCCTACAATGAGCAGTTCTTC. As protein: CAWSPRWLSYNEQFF.

This sequence joins TRBV7-3 and TRBJ2-3; 8 bases line up with TRBD2. The CDR3 runs to 14 residues. The V gene end was trimmed by 5 bases and the J gene end by 4 bases; junction bases not matched to a gene: 5. Germline V gene lookup returns CDR1 SGHTA and CDR2 FQGTGA. The chain's CDR3 is CASSHSGTSDTQYF. In DNA form, the CDR3 reads TGTGCCAGCAGCCATAGCGGGACCTCAGATACGCAGTATTTT.

This clonotype appeared once. This chain connects TRBV15 to TRBJ2-1; maybe TRBD2 (5 bases). Trimming removed 7 bases from V and 8 bases from J, with 12 bases in between. The CDR3 covers 12 residues. Germline values: CDR1 LNHNV, CDR2 YYDKDF (reference sequence). The CDR3 bases are TGTGCCACCACCCGGGGTCGTGATGAGCAGTTCTTC. This sequence encodes CATTRGRDEQFF.

The V call is TRBV4-2, the J call TRBJ1-1; maybe TRBD1 (6 bases). Germline assignment: CDR1 LGHNA and CDR2 YNFKEQ. The length of the CDR3 is 15 residues. Trimming stripped 0 bases from V and 5 bases from J, with 13 bases between. The CDR3 bases are TGTGCCAGCAGCCAAGAGATACAGGGCGCGACTGAAGCTTTCTTT. Its translation is CASSQEIQGATEAFF.

The chain recombines TRBV20-1 with TRBJ1-1, with 8 bases that match TRBD1. The CDR3 is made up of 15 amino acids. Germline lookup yields CDR1 DFQATT and CDR2 SNEGSKA (reference sequence). After removal of 6 bases from V and 4 bases from J, the junction contained 13 bases not matched to a gene. The CDR3: CSAPTRTGRVTEAFF. The CDR3, as DNA: TGCAGTGCGCCTACCAGGACAGGGCGTGTCACTGAAGCTTTCTTT.

The V and J genes are TRBV20-1 and TRBJ2-7; TRBD2 is a possible D gene (5 bases). Between the trimmed V and J ends, which lost 5 bases and 7 bases, there was a span of 24 bases. CDR3 length: 15 amino acids. Germline V gives CDR1 DFQATT, CDR2 SNEGSKA (reference sequence). The CDR3: CSAQGDYPGSGEQYF. The CDR3, as DNA: TGCAGTGCTCAAGGCGACTATCCAGGTTCGGGGGAGCAGTACTTC.

The chain links TRBV20-1 to TRBJ1-1, with D unresolved. The CDR3 covers 16 residues. V lost 5 bases to trimming and J lost 0 bases, with 19 bases between them. From germline, CDR1 is DFQATT and CDR2 SNEGSKA (reference sequence). The CDR3 DNA reads TGCAGTGCTTTCCGGTATGGCCCCGCCGTGAACACTGAAGCTTTCTTT. Translated: CSAFRYGPAVNTEAFF.

This chain links TRBV20-1 with TRBJ1-1; TRBD1 matches 10 bases. The CDR3 totals 16 residues. Germline V gene sequence: CDR1 DFQATT, CDR2 SNEGSKA (reference sequence). V shed 5 bases and J 5 bases; nucleotides not matched to a gene: 14. The CDR3 loop reads CSAYSLGQGWWTEAFF. In nucleotides, the CDR3 is TGCAGTGCTTACTCCTTGGGACAGGGGTGGTGGACTGAAGCTTTCTTT.

The chain joins TRBV13 to TRBJ1-5; D is perhaps TRBD1 (5 bases). Between the trimmed V and J ends, which lost 0 bases and 7 bases, there was a span of 16 bases. This CDR3 has 16 amino acids. CDR1 and CDR2 (germline): PRHDT, FYEKMQ (reference sequence). The CDR3 reads CASSLGLRQGRQPQHF. DNA for the CDR3: TGTGCCAGCAGCTTAGGCCTCAGGCAGGGAAGGCAGCCCCAGCATTTT.

The CDR3 spells CSVEDWLAGVSEQYF. The DNA of the CDR3 is TGCAGCGTTGAAGATTGGCTAGCGGGAGTTAGCGAGCAGTACTTC. This chain links TRBV29-1 with TRBJ2-7, with 10 bases that match TRBD2. Looked up from germline, CDR1 is SQVTM and CDR2 is ANQGSEA. The CDR3 spans 15 residues. V lost 0 bases, J lost 6 bases, and 8 bases stayed unmatched.

The count of this clonotype is one. This chain uses TRBV5-1 with TRBJ2-2; tentatively, D is TRBD2 (6 bases). The germline CDR1 and CDR2 sequences are SGHRS and YFSETQ. The CDR3 spans 15 residues. The germline V and J ends were trimmed by 4 bases and 1 base, with 11 bases remaining between them. This chain's CDR3 is CASSPGTLNTGELFF. The CDR3 nucleotides are TGCGCCAGCAGCCCCGGGACTTTGAACACCGGGGAGCTGTTTTTT.

This sequence joins TRBV5-6 and TRBJ2-7; D remains unclear. V lost 4 bases and J 2 bases, leaving 22 bases between the germline ends. The CDR3 has 17 residues. Germline loops: CDR1 SGHDT, CDR2 YYEEEE. CDR3 loop: CASSPAKSESKAYEQYF. The CDR3 DNA sequence: TGTGCCAGCAGCCCAGCTAAAAGCGAGTCTAAAGCCTACGAGCAGTACTTC.

The rearrangement links TRBV19 to TRBJ2-3; 7 bases are a match to TRBD1. Losses at the gene ends were 5 bases for V and 2 bases for J; bases not matched to a gene: 4. This CDR3 has 14 residues. Germline V CDR1 and CDR2: LNHDA, SQIVND (reference sequence). Here the CDR3 DNA reads TGTGCCAGTAGTTTGCAGGGGGACACAGATACGCAGTATTTT. Translation: CASSLQGDTDTQYF. The full variable domain, its missing parts supplied by reference TRBV19 and TRBJ2-3, is DGGITQSPKYLFRKEGQNVTLSCEQNLNHDAMYWYRQDPGQGLRLIYYSQIVNDFQKGDIAEGYSVSREKKESFPLTVTSAQKNPTAFYLCASSLQGDTDTQYFGPGTRLTVL.